This entry lists 24 T cell receptor beta chains sequenced from one sample in a study of T-cell reconstitution after alpha-beta-depleted transplantation in children. The TCRbeta library was prepared with unique molecular identifiers. TCRdb itself ran the PCR reads through MiXCR, one entry per CDR3 protein. Of around 340,000 distinct CDR3 sequences in the sample, 13% were seen once. The input for sequencing was PBMCs, taken from the stem cell graft. The source of these receptors is a human donor who donated a stem cell graft to a child with Fanconi anemia.

The chain has TRBV2 and TRBJ1-2; weak D call: TRBD1 (6 bases). Trimming removed 8 bases from V and 4 bases from J, with 14 bases in between. This CDR3 has 13 amino acids. Germline V gene lookup returns CDR1 SNHLY and CDR2 FYNNEI. The CDR3 region has the DNA TGTGCCAGCCAAGGTCCGGGGGCCTATGGCTACACCTTC. Its protein product is CASQGPGAYGYTF.

J is TRBJ2-7 and V is TRBV6-5; D not certain. Germline V CDR1 and CDR2: MNHEY, SVGAGI. V shed 4 bases and J shed 2 bases, with 9 bases lying between them. The CDR3 has 13 residues. This CDR3 is CASSSTGPYEQYF. In DNA form, the CDR3 reads TGTGCCAGCAGTTCGACCGGCCCCTACGAGCAGTACTTC.

With respect to this clonotype: This clone may be a read error of a much larger clone one base away. Here the CDR3 omits its conserved ending phenylalanine or tryptophan, so a read error is the likely source. The chain links TRBV28 to TRBJ1-3; D is unresolved. The CDR3 loop spans 12 amino acids. V lost 6 bases and J lost 6, with 9 bases in between. The germline V gene has CDR1 MDHEN and CDR2 SYDVKM. The chain's CDR3 is CASSASSNTIYY. The CDR3 bases are TGTGCCAGCAGCGCAAGTTCAAACACCATATATTAT.

In the case of this clonotype: A much larger clone lies a single base off, so this may be a read error. The rearrangement links TRBV7-9 to TRBJ1-1; D gene ambiguous. The CDR3 consists of 12 residues. Germline V gives CDR1 SEHNR, CDR2 FQNEAQ (reference sequence). V was clipped by 7 bases and J by 0 bases, with 6 bases between them. The CDR3 region has the DNA TGTGCCAGCACCCTCTTGAACACTGAAGCTTTCTTT. Translation: CASTLLNTEAFF. Looking up the rest from reference TRBV7-9 and TRBJ1-1 gives the full variable domain: DTGVSQNPRHKITKRGQNVTFRCDPISEHNRLYWYRQTLGQGPEFLTYFQNEAQLEKSRLLSDRFSAERPKGSFSTLEIQRTEQGDSAMYLCASTLLNTEAFFGQGTRLTVV.

The CDR3 reads CSAISSGNEQFF. The CDR3 DNA follows: TGCAGTGCTATTTCCAGCGGGAATGAGCAGTTCTTC. The rearrangement joins TRBV20-1 to TRBJ2-1; tentatively, D is TRBD2 (6 bases). The V and J ends lost 4 bases and 7 bases respectively, with 11 bases between them. The length of the CDR3 is 12 residues. Germline CDR1 reads DFQATT; CDR2 reads SNEGSKA (reference sequence).

This clonotype was observed a few times. The V and J genes are TRBV12-3 or TRBV12-4 and TRBJ1-3, with a weak D call TRBD1 (5 bases). Trimming cost V 2 bases and J 5 bases, with 13 bases left between them. The CDR3 covers 15 residues. The CDR3 nucleotides are TGTGCCAGCAGTTTATGGGGGTTGCTTCGAAACACCATATATTTT. As protein: CASSLWGLLRNTIYF.

The chain links TRBV5-1 to TRBJ2-1; tentatively, D is TRBD2 (6 bases). The CDR3 contains 15 residues. V was cut by 4 bases and J by 3 bases, with 14 bases left in between. The germline V gene has CDR1 SGHRS and CDR2 YFSETQ. Written as DNA, the CDR3 is TGCGCCAGCAGCCCCGGACTAACGGGCTACAATGAGCAGTTCTTC. It encodes CASSPGLTGYNEQFF.

V and J are TRBV10-3 and TRBJ1-2; 10 nucleotides agree with TRBD1. This CDR3 has 13 amino acids. Looked up from germline, CDR1 is ENHRY and CDR2 is SYGVKD. Trimming took 7 bases from V and 6 from J; bases not matched to a gene: 5. DNA for the CDR3: TGTGCCATCAACTCCGGGACAGGGGATGGCTACACCTTC. This gives the protein CAINSGTGDGYTF.

The chain recombines TRBV12-3 or TRBV12-4 with TRBJ2-2, with D unclear. CDR3 length equals 16 residues. V dropped 2 bases and J dropped 1 base, with 11 bases sitting between them. Here the CDR3 DNA reads TGTGCCAGCAGTTTACTTCAGCCTGAGAACACCGGGGAGCTGTTTTTT. Translation gives CASSLLQPENTGELFF.

The chain employs TRBV7-9 and TRBJ1-4, with D possibly TRBD1 on 6 matching bases. The CDR3 contains 15 residues. V dropped 5 bases and J dropped 5 bases, with 15 bases sitting between them. In germline, CDR1 is SEHNR, CDR2 FQNEAQ (reference sequence). Here the CDR3 reads CASSLRDNENEKLFF. CDR3 DNA sequence: TGTGCCAGCAGCCTCCGGGACAACGAGAATGAAAAACTGTTTTTT.

This clonotype was recorded a few times. V is TRBV29-1 and J is TRBJ2-3; no clear D. This CDR3 is built from 13 residues. Germline-derived CDR1 and CDR2 are SQVTM and ANQGSEA. V was cut by 3 bases and J by 2 bases, with 9 bases left in between. The CDR3 loop reads CSVDWVFTDTQYF. The CDR3 nucleotides read TGCAGCGTTGATTGGGTTTTCACAGATACGCAGTATTTT.

This clonotype was counted only a few times. This chain joins TRBV5-1 and TRBJ2-2, with a possible D match to TRBD2 (5 bases). V lost 0 bases, J lost 3 bases, and 9 bases lay in between. Germline V gene sequence: CDR1 SGHRS, CDR2 YFSETQ. CDR3 length equals 15 residues. CDR3 nucleotides: TGCGCCAGCAGCTTGGGCAATAGCGACACCGGGGAGCTGTTTTTT. Translated: CASSLGNSDTGELFF.

The rearrangement joins TRBV12-3 or TRBV12-4 to TRBJ1-4, with a weak D call TRBD1 (5 bases). Trimming shortened V by 3 bases and J by 14 bases, and 10 bases separated the two germline ends. The length of the CDR3 is 11 residues. The CDR3 DNA sequence: TGTGCCAGCAGTTTCGGGACGGCGCTGTTTTTT. Protein: CASSFGTALFF.

The gene calls are TRBV29-1 and TRBJ1-1; TRBD1 agrees at 9 bases. This CDR3 is built from 13 residues. Germline V gives CDR1 SQVTM, CDR2 ANQGSEA. V shed 7 bases, J shed 1 base, and the junction held 4 bases outside the gene matches. The CDR3 loop reads CSGETGGNTEAFF. The CDR3 nucleotides are TGCAGCGGGGAGACAGGGGGGAACACTGAAGCTTTCTTT.

The rearrangement joins TRBV18 to TRBJ2-3; possible D gene TRBD1, 5 bases. Germline-derived CDR1 and CDR2 are KGHSH and LQKENI. The CDR3 length is 18 residues. V was clipped by 3 bases and J by 0 bases, with 19 bases between them. The CDR3 spells CASSPSLSTVFSTDTQYF. In nucleotides, the CDR3 is TGTGCCAGCTCACCGTCTCTGTCGACAGTCTTTAGCACAGATACGCAGTATTTT.

The V call is TRBV20-1, the J call TRBJ2-3; no firm D call. The CDR3 runs to 14 residues. Per germline, CDR1 DFQATT and CDR2 SNEGSKA (reference sequence). The V end was cut by 5 bases, the J end by 2 bases, with 14 bases between. The DNA of the CDR3 is TGCAGTGCTCCTGCACAGTTGGTCACAGATACGCAGTATTTT. Its translation: CSAPAQLVTDTQYF.

There are a few counts of this clonotype. The rearrangement uses TRBV5-1 and TRBJ1-2; no firm D call. Per the germline V gene, CDR1 is SGHRS and CDR2 is YFSETQ. Trimming shortened V by 0 bases and J by 2 bases, and 8 bases separated the two germline ends. The CDR3 spans 14 residues. The CDR3 DNA follows: TGCGCCAGCAGCTTGGGCCTACTAAACTATGGCTACACCTTC. It encodes CASSLGLLNYGYTF.

This clonotype was detected only a few times. The J gene is TRBJ2-1, the V gene TRBV6-6, with TRBD1 as a possible D gene (5 bases). The CDR3 spans 10 residues. V shed 8 bases and J shed 8 bases, with 7 bases lying between them. CDR1 is MNHNY, CDR2 SVGAGI, per germline (reference sequence). CDR3 nucleotide sequence: TGTGCCAGCCAGGGTTATGAGCAGTTCTTC. Its protein product is CASQGYEQFF.

The gene calls are TRBV20-1 and TRBJ1-5; 11 bases align to TRBD1. After removal of 4 bases from V and 5 bases from J, the junction contained 10 bases not matched to a gene. Per the germline V gene, CDR1 is DFQATT and CDR2 is SNEGSKA (reference sequence). This CDR3 spans 16 amino acids. CDR3 sequence: CSATSFGQGADQPQHF. The CDR3 region has the DNA TGCAGTGCTACCAGCTTTGGACAGGGGGCGGATCAGCCCCAGCATTTT.

The chain links TRBV20-1 to TRBJ2-1; 9 nucleotides line up with TRBD2. The trim removed 6 bases at V and 1 base at J, leaving 13 bases unmatched. The CDR3 is made up of 17 amino acids. The germline V gene has CDR1 DFQATT and CDR2 SNEGSKA (reference sequence). The CDR3 is CSARRSGGPGSYNEQFF. CDR3 nucleotides: TGCAGTGCAAGGAGGAGCGGGGGGCCAGGTTCCTACAATGAGCAGTTCTTC.

This clonotype was seen a handful of times. The chain links TRBV24-1 to TRBJ1-5; D gene uncertain. V was pared by 3 bases and J by 9 bases, with 20 bases between. CDR3 length: 16 residues. Germline V CDR1 and CDR2: KGHDR, SFDVKD. The CDR3 here is CATSDPTLADKGPQHF. The CDR3 nucleotides are TGTGCCACCAGTGATCCGACGCTTGCAGACAAGGGGCCCCAGCATTTT.

The J gene is TRBJ2-3, the V gene TRBV4-3, with a weak D call TRBD2 (6 bases). V lost 4 bases, J lost 4 bases, and 15 bases lay in between. From germline, CDR1 is LGHNA and CDR2 YSLEER. The CDR3 length is 15 residues. The DNA for the CDR3 is TGCGCCAGCAGCCGGGGGGAAGCGAATGCAGATACGCAGTATTTT. As protein: CASSRGEANADTQYF.

CDR3 coding DNA: TGTGCCAGCAGTCTTCCGACAGGGGGTGGGGAGCTGTTTTTT. Translating it yields CASSLPTGGGELFF. The chain couples TRBV12-3 or TRBV12-4 to TRBJ2-2, with TRBD1 matching 9 bases. The CDR3 covers 14 residues. The ends lost 5 bases at V and 8 bases at J; junction bases unmatched: 6.

This clonotype was counted many times. The chain has TRBV20-1 and TRBJ2-5; no clear D. Trimming removed 3 bases at V and 1 base at J, with 3 bases between. The CDR3 consists of 11 residues. Germline CDR1 and CDR2: DFQATT and SNEGSKA (reference sequence). As DNA, the CDR3 is TGCAGTGCTAGCCCCCAAGAGACCCAGTACTTC. Translation gives CSASPQETQYF.